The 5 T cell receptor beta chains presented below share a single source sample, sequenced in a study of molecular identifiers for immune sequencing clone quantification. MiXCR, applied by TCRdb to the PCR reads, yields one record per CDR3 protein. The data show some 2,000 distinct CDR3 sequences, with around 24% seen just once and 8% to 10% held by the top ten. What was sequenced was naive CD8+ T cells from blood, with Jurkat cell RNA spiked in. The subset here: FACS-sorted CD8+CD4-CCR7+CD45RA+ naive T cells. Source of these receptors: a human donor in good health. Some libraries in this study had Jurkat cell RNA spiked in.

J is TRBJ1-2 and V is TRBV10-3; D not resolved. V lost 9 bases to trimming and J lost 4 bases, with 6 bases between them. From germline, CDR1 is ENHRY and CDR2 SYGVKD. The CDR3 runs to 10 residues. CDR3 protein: CAIKGYGYTF. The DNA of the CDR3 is TGTGCCATAAAAGGCTATGGCTACACCTTC.

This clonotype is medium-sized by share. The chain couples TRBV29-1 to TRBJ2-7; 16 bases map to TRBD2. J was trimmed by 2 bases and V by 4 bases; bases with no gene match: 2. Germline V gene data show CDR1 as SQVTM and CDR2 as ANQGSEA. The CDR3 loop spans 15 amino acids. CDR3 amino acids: CSVAGLAGGAYEQYF. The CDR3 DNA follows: TGCAGCGTTGCGGGACTAGCGGGGGGGGCCTACGAGCAGTACTTC.

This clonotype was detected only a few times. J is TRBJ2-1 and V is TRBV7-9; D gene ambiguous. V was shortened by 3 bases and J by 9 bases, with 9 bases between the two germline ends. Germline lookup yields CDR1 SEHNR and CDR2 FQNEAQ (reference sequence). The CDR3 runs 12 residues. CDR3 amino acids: CASSFWTVEQFF. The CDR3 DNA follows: TGTGCCAGCAGCTTTTGGACCGTTGAGCAGTTCTTC.

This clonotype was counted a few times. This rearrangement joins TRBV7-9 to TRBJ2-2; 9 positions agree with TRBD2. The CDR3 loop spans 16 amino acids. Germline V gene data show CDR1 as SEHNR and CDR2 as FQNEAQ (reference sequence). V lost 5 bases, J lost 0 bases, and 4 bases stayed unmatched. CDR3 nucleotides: TGTGCCAGCAGCCCGACTAGCGGAGCGAACACCGGGGAGCTGTTTTTT. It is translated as CASSPTSGANTGELFF.

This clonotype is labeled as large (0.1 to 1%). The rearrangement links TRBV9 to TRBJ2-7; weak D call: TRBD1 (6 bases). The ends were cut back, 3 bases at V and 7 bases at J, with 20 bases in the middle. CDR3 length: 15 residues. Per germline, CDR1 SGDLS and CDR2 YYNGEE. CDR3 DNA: TGTGCCAGCAGCGAGGGACAATCTCCCTACCGGGAGCAGTACTTC. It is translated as CASSEGQSPYREQYF.